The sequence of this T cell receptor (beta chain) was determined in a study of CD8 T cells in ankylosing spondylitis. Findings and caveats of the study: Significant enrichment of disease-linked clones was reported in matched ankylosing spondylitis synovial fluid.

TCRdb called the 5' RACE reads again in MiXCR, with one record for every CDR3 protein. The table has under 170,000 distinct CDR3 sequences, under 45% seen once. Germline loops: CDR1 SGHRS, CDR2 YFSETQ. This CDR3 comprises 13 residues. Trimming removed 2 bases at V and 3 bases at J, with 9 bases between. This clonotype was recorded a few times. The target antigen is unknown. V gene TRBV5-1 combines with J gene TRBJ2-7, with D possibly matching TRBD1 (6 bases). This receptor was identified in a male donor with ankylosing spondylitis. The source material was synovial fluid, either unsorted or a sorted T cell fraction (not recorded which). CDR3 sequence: CASSFTGYYEQYF. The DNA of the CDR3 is TGCGCCAGCAGCTTCACAGGGTACTACGAGCAGTACTTC.